Sequencing of this TCR beta chain was carried out in a study of blood T cell repertoires in COVID-19. Overall study context: COVID-19 samples from acute and convalescent phases originated in the United States, Italy and Spain. Nucleic acid was either cDNA or gDNA, and it came from T cells, B-cell-depleted T cells, or PBMCs.

V was trimmed by 4 bases and J by 7 bases, leaving 17 bases between them. The length of the CDR3 is 14 residues. CDR1 and CDR2 from the germline V gene are SGHDT and YYEEEE. Original processing notes: Amplification of reference gene primers provided the estimated nucleated cell counts. Libraries were prepared by immunoSEQ multiplex PCR; TCRdb keeps only in-frame clonotypes and omits some of them. The V and J calls and the clone size are those of that table, but D and trimming were determined from the DNA. The sample has over 250,000 clones, roughly 85% seen once. The chain uses TRBV5-6 and TRBJ1-1; D unresolved. The receptor was isolated from a human donor in a cohort sampled during active COVID-19. The source material was peripheral blood. CDR3 bases: TGTGCCAGCAGCCCCCGGAGGATGCAAATTGAAGCTTTCTTT. It translates to CASSPRRMQIEAFF.